Presented here are 24 T cell receptor beta chains from one specimen sequenced in a study of radiation and T cells in renal cell carcinoma. The time point: blood 2 weeks post-SBRT. Treatment in this sample: 15 Gy SBRT to primary tumor, nephrectomy 4 weeks later. Sequencing was performed with immunoSEQ multiplex PCR; in TCRdb, only in-frame clones are kept and a portion is missing. Of tens of thousands of clones listed, 80% are singletons. The sequencing here drew on blood, taken from a patient whose treatment included radiotherapy and nephrectomy. All receptors derive from a woman in her seventies with renal cell carcinoma.

The chain has TRBV7-8 and TRBJ2-7; possible D gene TRBD2, 6 bases. V dropped 2 bases and J dropped 7 bases, with 12 bases sitting between them. CDR1 is SGHVS and CDR2 is FQNEAQ in the germline V gene. The CDR3 is 13 amino acids. The CDR3 protein is CASSLPGAGEQYF. DNA for the CDR3: TGTGCCAGCAGCTTACCGGGAGCCGGGGAGCAGTACTTC.

Only a few counts were recorded for this clone. The chain uses TRBV2 and TRBJ1-6; D might be TRBD1 (5 bases). The CDR3 runs to 13 residues. Trimming stripped 7 bases from V and 9 bases from J, with 13 bases between. Germline assignment: CDR1 SNHLY and CDR2 FYNNEI. CDR3 bases: TGTGCCAGCACTCAAGAGGGGACTTCACCCCTCCACTTT. It encodes CASTQEGTSPLHF.

This chain joins TRBV19 and TRBJ1-5, with 7 positions matching TRBD1. After removal of 5 bases from V and 1 base from J, the junction contained 2 bases not matched to a gene. The CDR3 covers 14 residues. Germline assignment: CDR1 LNHDA and CDR2 SQIVND (reference sequence). Written as DNA, the CDR3 is TGTGCCAGTAGTTTACAGGGGAGCAATCAGCCCCAGCATTTT. As protein: CASSLQGSNQPQHF. The full variable domain, rest sourced from reference TRBV19 and TRBJ1-5, is DGGITQSPKYLFRKEGQNVTLSCEQNLNHDAMYWYRQDPGQGLRLIYYSQIVNDFQKGDIAEGYSVSREKKESFPLTVTSAQKNPTAFYLCASSLQGSNQPQHFGDGTRLSIL.

This clone was seen a few times. The chain couples TRBV2 to TRBJ1-2; 9 nucleotides align to TRBD1. Germline CDR1 SNHLY, CDR2 FYNNEI. The CDR3 is 14 amino acids. The V segment lost 6 bases and the J segment 6 bases; nucleotides outside the gene matches: 8. CDR3 in amino acids: CASSAGTGRDGYTF. CDR3 in DNA: TGTGCCAGCAGCGCCGGGACAGGGCGCGATGGCTACACCTTC.

This clone was seen just once. The chain's CDR3 is CASSSQGDTEAFF. The CDR3 DNA follows: TGTGCCAGCAGCTCGCAGGGTGATACTGAAGCTTTCTTT. The genes are TRBV7-2 and TRBJ1-1, with D possibly being TRBD1 (5 bases). Germline CDR1 is SGHTA and CDR2 is FQGNSA. V was cut by 4 bases and J by 5 bases, with 11 bases left in between. The CDR3 totals 13 residues.

This clone was seen once. The rearrangement uses TRBV7-2 and TRBJ2-2, with D perhaps TRBD1 (7 bases). Germline CDR1 is SGHTA and CDR2 is FQGNSA. Trimming shortened V by 3 bases and J by 4 bases, and 9 bases separated the two germline ends. The CDR3 runs 14 residues. In nucleotides, the CDR3 is TGTGCCAGCAGCTTTCAGGGGGGCACCGGGGAGCTGTTTTTT. Translated, it gives CASSFQGGTGELFF.

This chain joins TRBV20-1 and TRBJ1-2; D gene uncertain. Deletions cut 7 bases from V and 1 base from J, with 7 bases between. Germline V lookup: CDR1 DFQATT, CDR2 SNEGSKA (reference sequence). CDR3 size: 11 residues. CDR3 sequence reads: CSVGGNYGYTF. CDR3 coding DNA: TGCAGTGTGGGCGGTAACTATGGCTACACCTTC.

The chain is built from TRBV6-6 and TRBJ1-2; 10 nucleotides align to TRBD1. This CDR3 region has 16 residues. V lost 7 bases to trimming and J lost 0 bases; unmatched junction nucleotides: 8. Germline V gene sequence: CDR1 MNHNY, CDR2 SVGAGI (reference sequence). Written as DNA, the CDR3 is TGTGCCAGCACTATGGACAGGGGGATAACTAACTATGGCTACACCTTC. Its protein is CASTMDRGITNYGYTF.

The chain carries TRBV21-1 and TRBJ1-1. TRBV21-1 is assigned pseudogene status. The CDR3 is 13 residues long. CDR3 nucleotide sequence: TGTGCCAGCAGCAAATTCGGGGTAACTGAAGCTTTCTTT. The encoded protein is CASSKFGVTEAFF.

In the case of this clone: The germline gene is not matched at one end of the junction; a read error may be the cause. This chain connects TRBV6-4 to TRBJ2-3; TRBD2 is a possible D gene (6 bases). Germline lookup yields CDR1 MRHNA and CDR2 SNTAGT. The CDR3 is 14 residues long. The CDR3 sequence is CASTDWRDTDTQYF. CDR3 DNA: TGTGCCAGCACTGACTGGCGGGACACAGATACGCAGTATTTT.

This clone was detected ten times or more. The rearrangement uses TRBV7-8 and TRBJ1-2, with D perhaps matching TRBD1 (6 bases). Trimming pared 0 bases from V and 8 bases from J, leaving 13 bases between. This CDR3 spans 14 amino acids. Germline loops: CDR1 SGHVS, CDR2 FQNEAQ. CDR3 region: CASSLARTAWGYTF. CDR3 DNA sequence: TGTGCCAGCAGCTTAGCACGGACAGCCTGGGGCTACACCTTC.

The gene calls are TRBV5-6 and TRBJ2-7; 8 bases are shared with TRBD2. The CDR3 consists of 15 residues. V lost 2 bases to trimming and J lost 9 bases; unmatched junction nucleotides: 13. The germline gives CDR1 SGHDT, CDR2 YYEEEE. The CDR3 is CASSFGGAGVLVQYF. The CDR3 region has the DNA TGTGCCAGCAGCTTTGGAGGAGCGGGAGTGTTAGTGCAGTACTTC. Full variable domain (missing parts from reference TRBV5-6 and TRBJ2-7): DAGVTQSPTHLIKTRGQQVTLRCSPKSGHDTVSWYQQALGQGPQFIFQYYEEEERQRGNFPDRFSGHQFPNYSSELNVNALLLGDSALYLCASSFGGAGVLVQYFGPGTRLTVT.

The chain joins TRBV7-8 to TRBJ2-7, with D maybe TRBD1 (5 bases). The CDR3 loop spans 17 amino acids. Trimming pared 1 base from V and 3 bases from J, leaving 19 bases between. Germline V gene lookup returns CDR1 SGHVS and CDR2 FQNEAQ. This chain's CDR3 is CASSLVIFGRAIYEQYF. The CDR3 bases are TGTGCCAGCAGCTTAGTTATTTTTGGCAGGGCGATCTACGAGCAGTACTTC.

J is TRBJ2-3 and V is TRBV9; 8 bases are a match to TRBD1. The V gene's germline CDR1 is SGDLS and CDR2 YYNGEE. The CDR3 totals 14 residues. Germline trimming cut 4 bases from V and 5 bases from J; bases unmatched to any gene: 6. CDR3 in amino acids: CASSLGTGLDTQYF. Here the CDR3 DNA reads TGTGCCAGCAGCCTAGGGACAGGTTTAGATACGCAGTATTTT.

V usage is TRBV27 and J usage is TRBJ2-7, with 9 bases fitting TRBD1. Germline V lookup: CDR1 MNHEY, CDR2 SMNVEV (reference sequence). V trimming: 5 bases; J trimming: 6 bases; junction bases outside the gene matches: 8. This CDR3 has 14 amino acids. CDR3 DNA: TGTGCCAGCAGTATTAACCGGGACAGGGTCGAGCAGTACTTC. It translates to CASSINRDRVEQYF.

This chain joins TRBV18 and TRBJ2-1; maybe TRBD2 (6 bases). Trimming pared 1 base from V and 4 bases from J, leaving 8 bases between. The CDR3 has 14 amino acids. Germline CDR1 and CDR2: KGHSH and LQKENI. Here the CDR3 DNA reads TGTGCCAGCTCACCACTAGCGGCATACAATGAGCAGTTCTTC. Protein sequence: CASSPLAAYNEQFF.

The CDR3 protein is CASSIERTRGGYTF. DNA for the CDR3: TGTGCCAGTAGTATAGAGCGGACTCGGGGTGGCTACACCTTC. The V call is TRBV19, the J call TRBJ1-2; D remains unclear. The CDR3 length is 14 residues. CDR1 and CDR2 from the germline V gene are LNHDA and SQIVND (reference sequence). V dropped 0 bases and J dropped 7 bases, with 12 bases sitting between them.

V is TRBV7-6 and J is TRBJ2-7; TRBD1 aligns across 12 bases. The CDR3 consists of 18 residues. Trimming took 2 bases from V and 5 from J; bases not matched to a gene: 13. Looked up from germline, CDR1 is SGHVS and CDR2 is FNYEAQ. CDR3 nucleotides: TGTGCCAGCAGCTTACGGGACAGGGGGCGTGGAATAGGTCACGAGCAGTACTTC. Amino acid sequence: CASSLRDRGRGIGHEQYF. Complete variable domain (other parts from reference TRBV7-6 and TRBJ2-7): GAGVSQSPRYKVTKRGQDVALRCDPISGHVSLYWYRQALGQGPEFLTYFNYEAQQDKSGLPNDRFSAERPEGSISTLTIQRTEQRDSAMYRCASSLRDRGRGIGHEQYFGPGTRLTVT.

The chain combines TRBV2 with TRBJ2-1, with TRBD2 matching 8 bases. This CDR3 region has 15 residues. From germline, CDR1 is SNHLY and CDR2 FYNNEI. After removal of 5 bases from V and 2 bases from J, the junction contained 5 bases not matched to a gene. CDR3 nucleotides: TGTGCCAGCAGTTCTGGCGGGAGGCCCTACAATGAGCAGTTCTTC. As protein: CASSSGGRPYNEQFF.

The V gene is TRBV7-9, the J gene TRBJ2-3; TRBD1 is a possible D gene (6 bases). The germline V and J ends were trimmed by 6 bases and 0 bases, with 16 bases remaining between them. This CDR3 has 16 residues. The V gene's germline CDR1 is SEHNR and CDR2 FQNEAQ (reference sequence). The CDR3 protein is CASSLGGTGSTDTQYF. The CDR3 nucleotides read TGTGCCAGCAGTCTAGGGGGTACGGGGAGCACAGATACGCAGTATTTT.

The chain couples TRBV19 to TRBJ1-2; the D is unclear. Germline-derived CDR1 and CDR2 are LNHDA and SQIVND (reference sequence). This CDR3 has 12 amino acids. With 0 bases removed from V and 7 bases from J, the gap between germline ends came to 6 bases. As DNA, the CDR3 is TGTGCCAGTAGTATAGATATAGGTGGCTACACCTTC. As protein: CASSIDIGGYTF.

The chain employs TRBV9 and TRBJ1-3; D remains ambiguous. The CDR3 consists of 15 residues. V shed 0 bases and J shed 1 base, with 8 bases lying between them. CDR1 and CDR2 from the germline V gene are SGDLS and YYNGEE. Written as DNA, the CDR3 is TGTGCCAGCAGCGTAGCCCCGGGGTCTGGAAACACCATATATTTT. It specifies CASSVAPGSGNTIYF.

The chain uses TRBV7-2 and TRBJ1-1; D not resolved. The germline V and J ends were trimmed by 5 bases and 4 bases, with 17 bases remaining between them. The length of the CDR3 is 15 residues. CDR1 and CDR2 from the germline V gene are SGHTA and FQGNSA. Here the CDR3 DNA reads TGTGCCAGCAGCCCGGGCGACTCAGGAAGCACTGAAGCTTTCTTT. It specifies CASSPGDSGSTEAFF.

The chain carries TRBV30 and TRBJ2-2; D gene ambiguous. Trimming removed 2 bases from V and 4 bases from J, with 5 bases in between. Germline V gives CDR1 GTSNPN, CDR2 SVGIG (reference sequence). This CDR3 spans 12 amino acids. CDR3 sequence reads: CAWSPGTGELFF. The CDR3 DNA follows: TGTGCCTGGAGTCCAGGCACCGGGGAGCTGTTTTTT.